These 29 T cell receptor beta chains came from one sample sequenced in a study of cytomegalovirus exposure and HLA in healthy donors. The repertoire was sequenced with immunoSEQ multiplex PCR; TCRdb's copy has only in-frame clones and lacks some. The sample lists under 200,000 clones, 70% to 90% seen once, with approximately 2% in the top ten. Sequencing was carried out using PBMCs. These receptors came from a woman aged 18-29 years in good health and CMV-seronegative.

The gene calls are TRBV6-5 and TRBJ1-2, with TRBD1 matching over 9 bases. The CDR3 totals 15 residues. The germline V gene has CDR1 MNHEY and CDR2 SVGAGI. The V and J ends lost 6 bases and 1 base, in that order; junction bases with no gene match: 6. In nucleotides, the CDR3 is TGTGCCAGCAGGGAACACAGGGGGCTTAACTATGGCTACACCTTC. It codes for CASREHRGLNYGYTF.

The chain's CDR3 is CASSQTGGEQYF. The DNA of the CDR3 is TGCGCCAGCAGCCAGACAGGGGGCGAGCAGTACTTC. The chain links TRBV4-1 to TRBJ2-7; 9 bases line up with TRBD1. Germline loops: CDR1 MGHRA, CDR2 YSYEKL. The CDR3 runs 12 residues. After removal of 3 bases from V and 6 bases from J, the junction contained 0 bases not matched to a gene.

CDR3: CASSYRPGRDEQYF. As DNA, the CDR3 is TGTGCCAGCAGTTACCGACCAGGCCGCGACGAGCAGTACTTC. The chain employs TRBV6-5 and TRBJ2-7; D remains unclear. V gave up 2 bases and J gave up 5 bases, with 13 bases separating them. Per the germline V gene, CDR1 is MNHEY and CDR2 is SVGAGI. The CDR3 covers 14 residues.

The chain carries TRBV6-6 and TRBJ1-1; possible D gene TRBD1, 5 bases. Germline V gives CDR1 MNHNY, CDR2 SVGAGI (reference sequence). V shed 5 bases and J shed 8 bases, with 12 bases lying between them. The CDR3 runs 12 residues. CDR3 sequence (DNA): TGTGCCAGCAGTCCAGGGCCCGCGGAAGCTTTCTTT. This encodes CASSPGPAEAFF.

V usage is TRBV9 and J usage is TRBJ2-1; a possible D gene is TRBD1 (5 bases). Trimming left V 2 bases short and J 11 bases short, with 20 bases between. This CDR3 is 15 amino acids long. Germline V gene sequence: CDR1 SGDLS, CDR2 YYNGEE. The chain's CDR3 is CASSVTPDSSSKQFF. CDR3 DNA: TGTGCCAGCAGCGTCACACCCGACAGCTCCAGTAAGCAGTTCTTC.

There are a few counts of this clone. V is TRBV5-1 and J is TRBJ1-2; 8 bases map to TRBD1. V was pared by 5 bases and J by 3 bases, with 3 bases of the junction left unmatched. The CDR3 is 13 residues long. Germline V gene data show CDR1 as SGHRS and CDR2 as YFSETQ. In nucleotides, the CDR3 is TGCGCCAGCAGGGAGACAGGGGACTATGGCTACACCTTC. The encoded protein is CASRETGDYGYTF. The whole variable domain, remainder taken from reference TRBV5-1 and TRBJ1-2, is KAGVTQTPRYLIKTRGQQVTLSCSPISGHRSVSWYQQTPGQGLQFLFEYFSETQRNKGNFPGRFSGRQFSNSRSEMNVSTLELGDSALYLCASRETGDYGYTFGSGTRLTVV.

The J gene is TRBJ1-2, the V gene TRBV27; D ambiguous. There are 16 residues in the CDR3. The germline V gene has CDR1 MNHEY and CDR2 SMNVEV (reference sequence). V was pared by 0 bases and J by 4 bases, with 15 bases between. The CDR3 DNA sequence: TGTGCCAGCAGTTTATCGAGGGCAGGTTCGCTCTATGGCTACACCTTC. Its translation is CASSLSRAGSLYGYTF.

The chain is built from TRBV27 and TRBJ2-7, with 9 bases aligning to TRBD2. This CDR3 spans 14 amino acids. Germline CDR1 is MNHEY and CDR2 is SMNVEV (reference sequence). V was pared by 3 bases and J by 4 bases, with 4 bases of the junction left unmatched. The CDR3 loop reads CASSFVSGSYEQYF. In nucleotides, the CDR3 is TGTGCCAGCAGTTTTGTTAGCGGGAGTTACGAGCAGTACTTC.

A single count supports this clone. This rearrangement joins TRBV7-2 to TRBJ1-1; D is undetermined. Germline CDR1 is SGHTA and CDR2 is FQGNSA. Trimming pared 5 bases from V and 8 bases from J, leaving 12 bases between. The CDR3 contains 12 residues. The chain's CDR3 is CASSPMEREAFF. The CDR3 DNA reads as TGTGCCAGCAGCCCAATGGAGAGGGAAGCTTTCTTT.

The chain carries TRBV9 and TRBJ1-1; D is perhaps TRBD1 (5 bases). Between the trimmed V and J ends, which lost 3 bases and 4 bases, there was a span of 10 bases. The CDR3 totals 13 residues. Per germline, CDR1 SGDLS and CDR2 YYNGEE. The CDR3 sequence: CASSARRGTEAFF. The CDR3, as DNA: TGTGCCAGCAGCGCTCGGAGGGGCACTGAAGCTTTCTTT. The full variable domain, with the rest looked up from reference TRBV9 and TRBJ1-1, is DSGVTQTPKHLITATGQRVTLRCSPRSGDLSVYWYQQSLDQGLQFLIQYYNGEERAKGNILERFSAQQFPDLHSELNLSSLELGDSALYFCASSARRGTEAFFGQGTRLTVV.

The chain links TRBV7-8 to TRBJ1-4; TRBD1 might be the D (6 bases). The CDR3 extends over 15 amino acids. Germline-derived CDR1 and CDR2 are SGHVS and FQNEAQ. V was pared by 0 bases and J by 5 bases, with 10 bases between. For the CDR3, the DNA is TGTGCCAGCAGCTTAGCGGGGGCAGGGAATGAAAAACTGTTTTTT. This sequence encodes CASSLAGAGNEKLFF.

The chain recombines TRBV2 with TRBJ2-2; 10 positions match TRBD1. V lost 2 bases to trimming and J lost 5 bases; unmatched junction nucleotides: 5. The CDR3 sequence is 16 residues long. Looked up from germline, CDR1 is SNHLY and CDR2 is FYNNEI. This CDR3 reads CASSEFGTGVTGELFF. In nucleotides, the CDR3 is TGTGCCAGCAGTGAATTTGGGACAGGGGTTACCGGGGAGCTGTTTTTT.

The chain is built from TRBV4-3 and TRBJ2-5, with 9 bases lining up with TRBD2. The V segment lost 0 bases and the J segment 1 base; nucleotides outside the gene matches: 6. This CDR3 region has 17 residues. From germline, CDR1 is LGHNA and CDR2 YSLEER. The CDR3 is CASSQEAGGPLQETQYF. In DNA form, the CDR3 reads TGCGCCAGCAGCCAAGAAGCGGGAGGCCCACTCCAAGAGACCCAGTACTTC.

The rearrangement links TRBV19 to TRBJ1-2; 11 bases are shared with TRBD1. V gave up 5 bases and J gave up 8 bases; unmatched junction bases: 10. CDR1 and CDR2 from the germline V gene are LNHDA and SQIVND (reference sequence). This CDR3 is 15 amino acids long. The CDR3 loop is CASSSRTGGALGYTF. Here the CDR3 DNA reads TGTGCCAGTAGTTCGCGGACAGGGGGCGCCTTGGGCTACACCTTC.

The chain recombines TRBV30 with TRBJ1-4; TRBD1 is a possible D gene (6 bases). The length of the CDR3 is 15 residues. Trimming cost V 4 bases and J 8 bases, with 20 bases left between them. Germline loops: CDR1 GTSNPN, CDR2 SVGIG (reference sequence). The CDR3 DNA sequence: TGTGCCTGGACAAGTTTTGGGGACATCCCGGAAAAACTGTTTTTT. Translation gives CAWTSFGDIPEKLFF.

V usage is TRBV6-1 and J usage is TRBJ2-1; D is possibly TRBD2 (5 bases). Germline CDR1 reads MNHNS; CDR2 reads SASEGT. The CDR3 sequence is 15 residues long. V lost 6 bases and J 3 bases, leaving 15 bases between the germline ends. CDR3 nucleotides: TGTGCCAGCAGCGAGATCCCCCGGGACTACAATGAGCAGTTCTTC. Translated, it gives CASSEIPRDYNEQFF.

This clone was picked up a small number of times. The chain combines TRBV27 with TRBJ2-1; TRBD1 aligns across 8 bases. The V and J ends lost 2 bases and 7 bases, in that order; junction bases with no gene match: 4. The CDR3 is made up of 14 amino acids. Looked up from germline, CDR1 is MNHEY and CDR2 is SMNVEV (reference sequence). DNA of the CDR3: TGTGCCAGCAGTTTAGTGGGACAGGAGAATGAGCAGTTCTTC. It specifies CASSLVGQENEQFF.

The chain employs TRBV7-2 and TRBJ2-1; 7 nucleotides agree with TRBD2. CDR1 is SGHTA and CDR2 is FQGNSA in the germline V gene. CDR3 length equals 16 residues. The ends lost 1 base at V and 4 bases at J; junction bases unmatched: 7. CDR3 amino acids: CASSLGRDSGYNEQFF. DNA for the CDR3: TGTGCCAGCAGCTTAGGGAGAGATAGCGGGTACAATGAGCAGTTCTTC. The whole variable domain, remainder taken from reference TRBV7-2 and TRBJ2-1, is GAGVSQSPSNKVTEKGKDVELRCDPISGHTALYWYRQSLGQGLEFLIYFQGNSAPDKSGLPSDRFSAERTGGSVSTLTIQRTQQEDSAVYLCASSLGRDSGYNEQFFGPGTRLTVL.

This clone was seen a handful of times. V and J are TRBV12-5 and TRBJ1-6; 7 bases map to TRBD1. V was clipped by 6 bases and J by 7 bases; unmatched bases: 6. Per germline, CDR1 LGHNT and CDR2 FRNRAP. The CDR3 extends over 14 amino acids. The CDR3 region is CASGPTGVNSPLHF. The CDR3 nucleotides read TGTGCTAGTGGGCCCACAGGGGTCAATTCACCCCTCCACTTT.

The gene calls are TRBV6-5 and TRBJ1-2; the D is unclear. Trimming removed 4 bases at V and 0 bases at J, with 12 bases between. This CDR3 has 15 amino acids. From germline, CDR1 is MNHEY and CDR2 SVGAGI. The CDR3 reads CASSSPETANYGYTF. The DNA of the CDR3 is TGTGCCAGCAGTTCACCAGAAACAGCTAACTATGGCTACACCTTC.

The rearrangement joins TRBV5-1 to TRBJ2-5, with 10 bases aligning to TRBD1. The CDR3 extends over 17 amino acids. The V and J ends lost 4 bases and 2 bases, in that order; junction bases with no gene match: 11. The germline V gene has CDR1 SGHRS and CDR2 YFSETQ. In DNA, the CDR3 is TGCGCCAGCAGCATCCAGGGGACAGGGGCGATACAAGAGACCCAGTACTTC. This translates into CASSIQGTGAIQETQYF.

CDR3 in amino acids: CASSVGRSNTEAFF. The CDR3, as DNA: TGTGCCAGCAGCGTAGGGAGGTCGAACACTGAAGCTTTCTTT. V gene TRBV9 combines with J gene TRBJ1-1; D gene unclear. Between the trimmed V and J ends, which lost 0 bases and 1 base, there was a span of 7 bases. The CDR3 length is 14 residues. Germline lookup yields CDR1 SGDLS and CDR2 YYNGEE. Supplemented by reference TRBV9 and TRBJ1-1, the full variable domain reads DSGVTQTPKHLITATGQRVTLRCSPRSGDLSVYWYQQSLDQGLQFLIQYYNGEERAKGNILERFSAQQFPDLHSELNLSSLELGDSALYFCASSVGRSNTEAFFGQGTRLTVV.

The chain couples TRBV5-1 to TRBJ2-5; unclear D gene. This CDR3 has 13 residues. Germline CDR1 is SGHRS and CDR2 is YFSETQ. V lost 1 base, J lost 5 bases, and 9 bases lay in between. In nucleotides, the CDR3 is TGCGCCAGCAGCTTGATTGTCCGGGAGACCCAGTACTTC. Residues: CASSLIVRETQYF. The whole variable domain, remainder taken from reference TRBV5-1 and TRBJ2-5, is KAGVTQTPRYLIKTRGQQVTLSCSPISGHRSVSWYQQTPGQGLQFLFEYFSETQRNKGNFPGRFSGRQFSNSRSEMNVSTLELGDSALYLCASSLIVRETQYFGPGTRLLVL.

The CDR3 DNA reads as TGCAGCGTTGGGGGGGACTTCTCCTACAATGAGCAGTTCTTC. Translating gives CSVGGDFSYNEQFF. The J gene is TRBJ2-1, the V gene TRBV29-1, with D tentatively TRBD2 (6 bases). V was pared by 4 bases and J by 0 bases, with 10 bases between. The V gene's germline CDR1 is SQVTM and CDR2 ANQGSEA. The CDR3 spans 14 residues.

Here the CDR3 reads CASSFEAGGKQFF. The CDR3 coding sequence is TGTGCCAGCAGCTTCGAGGCTGGGGGGAAGCAGTTCTTC. The chain carries TRBV7-6 and TRBJ2-1; tentative D call: TRBD2 (6 bases). The length of the CDR3 is 13 residues. CDR1 is SGHVS, CDR2 FNYEAQ, per germline. Trimming removed 3 bases from V and 11 bases from J, with 14 bases in between.

The chain links TRBV19 to TRBJ1-5, with D perhaps matching TRBD1 (6 bases). Germline CDR1 reads LNHDA; CDR2 reads SQIVND (reference sequence). The CDR3 sequence is 15 residues long. Trimming cost V 4 bases and J 3 bases, with 13 bases left between them. CDR3 bases: TGTGCCAGTAGTAGGAGAAGGGACACCAATCAGCCCCAGCATTTT. Translating gives CASSRRRDTNQPQHF.

DNA of the CDR3: TGTGCCAGCAGCCAAGCCGGGACAGGGTTATACGAGCAGTACTTC. Translation: CASSQAGTGLYEQYF. The chain has TRBV14 and TRBJ2-7; TRBD1 matches at 9 bases. The CDR3 has 15 residues. Germline V gene lookup returns CDR1 SGHDN and CDR2 FVKESK. V was pared by 1 base and J by 4 bases, with 5 bases of the junction left unmatched.

The chain recombines TRBV27 with TRBJ2-7, with 9 bases that match TRBD1. The junction had 6 bases not matched to a gene; V was cut back by 6 bases and J by 3 bases. Germline V gene sequence: CDR1 MNHEY, CDR2 SMNVEV (reference sequence). The length of the CDR3 is 14 residues. The CDR3 loop reads CASSARQGGYEQYF. The CDR3 DNA sequence: TGTGCCAGCAGCGCCCGACAGGGGGGCTACGAGCAGTACTTC.

This chain links TRBV7-8 with TRBJ2-2, with 14 nucleotides matching TRBD2. V dropped 6 bases and J dropped 6; count of bases not matched to a gene: 6. CDR1 and CDR2 from the germline V gene are SGHVS and FQNEAQ. The CDR3 is 16 residues long. CDR3 in amino acids: CASRIGGLAGAGELFF. In nucleotides, the CDR3 is TGTGCCAGCAGGATTGGGGGACTAGCGGGAGCCGGGGAGCTGTTTTTT.